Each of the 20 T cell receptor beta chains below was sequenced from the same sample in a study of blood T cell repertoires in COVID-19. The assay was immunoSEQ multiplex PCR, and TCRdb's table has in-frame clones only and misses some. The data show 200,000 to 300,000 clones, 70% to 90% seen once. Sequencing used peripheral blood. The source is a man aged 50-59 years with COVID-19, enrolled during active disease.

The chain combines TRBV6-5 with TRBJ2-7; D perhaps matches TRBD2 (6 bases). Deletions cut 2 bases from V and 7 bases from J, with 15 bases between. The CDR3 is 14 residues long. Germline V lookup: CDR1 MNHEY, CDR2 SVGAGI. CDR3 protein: CASSYLAGRGEQYF. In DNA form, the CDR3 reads TGTGCCAGCAGTTACCTGGCGGGGCGGGGTGAGCAGTACTTC.

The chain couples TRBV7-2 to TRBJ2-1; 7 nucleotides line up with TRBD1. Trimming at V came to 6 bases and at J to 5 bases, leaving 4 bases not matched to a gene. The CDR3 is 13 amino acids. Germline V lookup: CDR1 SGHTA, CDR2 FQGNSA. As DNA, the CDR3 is TGTGCCAGCAGGAGGGGGCCCAACAATGAGCAGTTCTTC. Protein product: CASRRGPNNEQFF.

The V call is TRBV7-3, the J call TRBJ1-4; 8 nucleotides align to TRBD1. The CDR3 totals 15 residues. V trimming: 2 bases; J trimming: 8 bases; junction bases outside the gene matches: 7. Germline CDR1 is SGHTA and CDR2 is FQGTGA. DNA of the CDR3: TGTGCCAGCAGCTTATGTGACAGGGGCTGCGAAAAACTGTTTTTT. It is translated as CASSLCDRGCEKLFF.

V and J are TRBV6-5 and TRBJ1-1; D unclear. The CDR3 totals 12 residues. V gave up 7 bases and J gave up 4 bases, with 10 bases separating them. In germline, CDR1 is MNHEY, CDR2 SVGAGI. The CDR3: CASTLVTTEAFF. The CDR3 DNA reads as TGTGCCAGCACACTTGTTACCACTGAAGCTTTCTTT.

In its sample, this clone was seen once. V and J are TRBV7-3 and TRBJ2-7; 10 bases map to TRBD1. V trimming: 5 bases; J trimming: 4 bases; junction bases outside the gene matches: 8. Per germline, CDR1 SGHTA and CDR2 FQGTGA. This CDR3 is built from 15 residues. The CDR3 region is CASSRGDRGVYEQYF. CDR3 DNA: TGTGCCAGCAGCCGAGGGGACAGGGGAGTTTACGAGCAGTACTTC.

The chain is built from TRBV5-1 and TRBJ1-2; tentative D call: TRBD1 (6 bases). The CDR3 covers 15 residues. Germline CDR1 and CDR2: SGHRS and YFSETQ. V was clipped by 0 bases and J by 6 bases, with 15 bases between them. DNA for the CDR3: TGCGCCAGCAGCTTGGCGCTTCTGGACAGTCATGGCTACACCTTC. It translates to CASSLALLDSHGYTF.

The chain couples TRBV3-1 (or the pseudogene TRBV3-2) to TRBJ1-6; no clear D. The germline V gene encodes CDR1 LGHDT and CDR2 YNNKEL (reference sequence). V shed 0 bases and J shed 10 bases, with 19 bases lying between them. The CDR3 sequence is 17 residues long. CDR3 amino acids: CASSQEALRTVKSPLHF. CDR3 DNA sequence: TGTGCCAGCAGCCAAGAGGCGCTGAGGACTGTTAAATCACCCCTCCACTTT.

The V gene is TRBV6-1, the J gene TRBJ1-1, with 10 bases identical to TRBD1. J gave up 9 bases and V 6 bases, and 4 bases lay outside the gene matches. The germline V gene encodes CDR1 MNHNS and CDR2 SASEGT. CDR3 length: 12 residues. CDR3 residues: CASSPDRGQAFF. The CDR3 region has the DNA TGTGCCAGCAGCCCAGACAGGGGGCAAGCTTTCTTT.

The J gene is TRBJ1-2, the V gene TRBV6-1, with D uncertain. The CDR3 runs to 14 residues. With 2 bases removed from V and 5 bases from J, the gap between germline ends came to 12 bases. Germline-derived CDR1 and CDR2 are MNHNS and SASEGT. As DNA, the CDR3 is TGTGCCAGCAGTGAACGGAGCATCGGGTATGGCTACACCTTC. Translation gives CASSERSIGYGYTF.

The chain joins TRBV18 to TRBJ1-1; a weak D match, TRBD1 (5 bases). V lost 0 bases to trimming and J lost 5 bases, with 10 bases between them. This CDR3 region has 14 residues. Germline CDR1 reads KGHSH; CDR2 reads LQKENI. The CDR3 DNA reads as TGTGCCAGCTCACCACCGGGGGGGAGGACTGAAGCTTTCTTT. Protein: CASSPPGGRTEAFF.

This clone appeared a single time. CDR3 DNA: TGTGCCAGCAGCGTAGGGGGCCTTGAGCGTGGGGAGCAGTACTTC. Its translation is CASSVGGLERGEQYF. The chain carries TRBV9 and TRBJ2-7; D might be TRBD1 (5 bases). Germline V lookup: CDR1 SGDLS, CDR2 YYNGEE. V was trimmed by 0 bases and J by 7 bases, leaving 17 bases between them. The CDR3 sequence is 15 residues long. Together with reference TRBV9 and TRBJ2-7, the CDR3 gives the full variable domain: DSGVTQTPKHLITATGQRVTLRCSPRSGDLSVYWYQQSLDQGLQFLIQYYNGEERAKGNILERFSAQQFPDLHSELNLSSLELGDSALYFCASSVGGLERGEQYFGPGTRLTVT.

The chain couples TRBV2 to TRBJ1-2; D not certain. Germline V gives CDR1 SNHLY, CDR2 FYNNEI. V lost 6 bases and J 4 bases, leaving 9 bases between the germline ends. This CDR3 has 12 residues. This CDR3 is CASRFGSYGYTF. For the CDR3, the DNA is TGTGCCAGCAGGTTTGGGAGCTATGGCTACACCTTC.

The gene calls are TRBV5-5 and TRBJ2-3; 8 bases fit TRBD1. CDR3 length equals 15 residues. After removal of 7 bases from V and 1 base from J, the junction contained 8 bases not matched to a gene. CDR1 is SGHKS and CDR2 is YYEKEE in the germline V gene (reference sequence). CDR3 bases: TGTGCCAGCGACCAACAGGGGGTTGGCACAGATACGCAGTATTTT. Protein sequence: CASDQQGVGTDTQYF. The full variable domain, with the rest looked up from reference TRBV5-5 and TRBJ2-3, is DAGVTQSPTHLIKTRGQQVTLRCSPISGHKSVSWYQQVLGQGPQFIFQYYEKEERGRGNFPDRFSARQFPNYSSELNVNALLLGDSALYLCASDQQGVGTDTQYFGPGTRLTVL.

The DNA for the CDR3 is TGCGCCAGCAGCCAAGATGGTCGGACCAGGGGATTGGGTCAGCCCCAGCATTTT. It codes for CASSQDGRTRGLGQPQHF. The chain links TRBV4-1 to TRBJ1-5; the D gene is possibly TRBD1 (6 bases). Between the trimmed V and J ends, which lost 0 bases and 6 bases, there was a span of 21 bases. Per the germline V gene, CDR1 is MGHRA and CDR2 is YSYEKL. The CDR3 totals 18 residues.

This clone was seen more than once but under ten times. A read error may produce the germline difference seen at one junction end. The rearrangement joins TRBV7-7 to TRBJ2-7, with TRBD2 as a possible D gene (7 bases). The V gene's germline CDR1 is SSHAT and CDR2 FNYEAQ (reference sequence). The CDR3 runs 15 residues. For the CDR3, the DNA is TGTGCTAGCAGCTTAGGGGCGGGGGCCCAATACGAGCAGTACTTC. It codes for CASSLGAGAQYEQYF.

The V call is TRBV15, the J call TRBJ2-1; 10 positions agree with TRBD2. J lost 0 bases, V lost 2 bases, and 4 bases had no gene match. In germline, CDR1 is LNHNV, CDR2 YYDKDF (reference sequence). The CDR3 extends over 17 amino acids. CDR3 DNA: TGTGCCACCAGCAGATCTAGCGGGGGCCTCTCCTACAATGAGCAGTTCTTC. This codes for CATSRSSGGLSYNEQFF.

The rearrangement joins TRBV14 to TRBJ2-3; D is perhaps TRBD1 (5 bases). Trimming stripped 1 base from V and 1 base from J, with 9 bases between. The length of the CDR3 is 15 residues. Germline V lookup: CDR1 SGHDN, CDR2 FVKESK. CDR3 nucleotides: TGTGCCAGCAGCCAAGTTGACAGCCGCACAGATACGCAGTATTTT. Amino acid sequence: CASSQVDSRTDTQYF.

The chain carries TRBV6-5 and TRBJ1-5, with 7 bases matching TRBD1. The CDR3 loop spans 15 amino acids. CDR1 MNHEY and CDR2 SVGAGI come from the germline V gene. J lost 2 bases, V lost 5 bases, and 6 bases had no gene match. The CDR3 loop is CASSPDRDGNQPQHF. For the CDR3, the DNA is TGTGCCAGCAGTCCAGACAGGGACGGCAATCAGCCCCAGCATTTT.

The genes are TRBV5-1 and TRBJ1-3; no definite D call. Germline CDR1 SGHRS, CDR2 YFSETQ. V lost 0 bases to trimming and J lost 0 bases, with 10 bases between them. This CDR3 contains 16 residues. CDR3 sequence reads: CASSLALGDSGNTIYF. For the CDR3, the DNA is TGCGCCAGCAGCTTGGCGTTGGGCGACTCTGGAAACACCATATATTTT. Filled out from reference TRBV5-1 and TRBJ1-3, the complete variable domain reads KAGVTQTPRYLIKTRGQQVTLSCSPISGHRSVSWYQQTPGQGLQFLFEYFSETQRNKGNFPGRFSGRQFSNSRSEMNVSTLELGDSALYLCASSLALGDSGNTIYFGEGSWLTVV.

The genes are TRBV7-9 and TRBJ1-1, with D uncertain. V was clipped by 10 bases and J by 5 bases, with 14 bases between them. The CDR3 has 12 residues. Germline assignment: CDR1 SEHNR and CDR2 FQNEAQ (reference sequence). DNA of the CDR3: TGTGCCACCCCTGGAAGAGGGACTGAAGCTTTCTTT. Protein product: CATPGRGTEAFF. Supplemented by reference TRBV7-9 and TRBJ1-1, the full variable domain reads DTGVSQNPRHKITKRGQNVTFRCDPISEHNRLYWYRQTLGQGPEFLTYFQNEAQLEKSRLLSDRFSAERPKGSFSTLEIQRTEQGDSAMYLCATPGRGTEAFFGQGTRLTVV.